This T cell receptor (beta chain) appears in the sequencing data of a study of blood T cells in healthy people across ages. PCR was performed a second time for about 7 to 12 cycles using a sample-barcoded 5' primer and a J-beta primer mix. Tags on each cDNA molecule came from a template-switch adaptor with 12 random nucleotides. Sequencing recovered at least 2.5 million CDR3-containing paired-end reads from each sample. TCRdb re-derived calls from the 5' RACE reads in MiXCR, one entry per CDR3 protein. In the table there are under 1,100,000 distinct CDR3 sequences, 20% to 25% of which are singletons. Only a few counts were recorded for this clonotype. This CDR3 is built from 13 residues. Germline V gene data show CDR1 as SEHNR and CDR2 as FQNEAQ (reference sequence). This sample was shared with a second study, whose subject was T cells of mothers and their children.

The chain couples TRBV7-9 to TRBJ2-1; D gene unclear. The J call is doubtful: the DNA matches TRBJ2-5 better. The clonotype comes from a girl aged 2 to 10 in good health. The sequenced material came from blood. As DNA, the CDR3 is TGTGCCAGCAGCTCGGTAGTTGGAGAGACCCAGTACTTC. Amino acid sequence: CASSSVVGETQYF.